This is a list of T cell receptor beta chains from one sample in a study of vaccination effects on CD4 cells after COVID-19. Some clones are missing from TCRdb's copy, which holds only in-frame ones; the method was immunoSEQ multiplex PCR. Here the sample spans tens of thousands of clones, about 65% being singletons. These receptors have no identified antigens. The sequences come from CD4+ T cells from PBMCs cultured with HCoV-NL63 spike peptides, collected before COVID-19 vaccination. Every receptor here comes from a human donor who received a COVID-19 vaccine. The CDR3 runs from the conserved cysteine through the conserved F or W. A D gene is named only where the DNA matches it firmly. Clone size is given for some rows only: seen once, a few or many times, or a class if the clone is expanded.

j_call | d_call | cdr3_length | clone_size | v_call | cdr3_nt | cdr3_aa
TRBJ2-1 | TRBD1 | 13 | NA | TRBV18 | TGTGCCAGCACCCGAACAGGGGACAATGAGCAGTTCTTC | CASTRTGDNEQFF
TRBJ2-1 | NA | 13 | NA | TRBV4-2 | TGTGCCAGCAGCCAAGATAGGCTTGGTGAGCAGTTCTTC | CASSQDRLGEQFF
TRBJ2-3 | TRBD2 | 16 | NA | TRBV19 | TGTGCCAGTAGTTATAGACCGGGACTAGTATCAGATACGCAGTATTTT | CASSYRPGLVSDTQYF
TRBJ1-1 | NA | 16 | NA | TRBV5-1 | TGCGCCAGCAGCTCACCGGGAGGGGGGATGAACACTGAAGCTTTCTTT | CASSSPGGGMNTEAFF
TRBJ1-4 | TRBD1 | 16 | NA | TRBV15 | TGTGCCACCAGCAGAGAGTCAGGGACAGGGGCGGAAAAACTGTTTTTT | CATSRESGTGAEKLFF
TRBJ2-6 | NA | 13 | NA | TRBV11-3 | TGTGCCAGCAGCACCCCTGGGGCCAACGTCCTGACTTTC | CASSTPGANVLTF
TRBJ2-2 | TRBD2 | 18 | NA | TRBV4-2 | TGTGCCAGCAGCCAAGGAGGAGGACTAGCGAAAAACACCGGGGAGCTGTTTTTT | CASSQGGGLAKNTGELFF
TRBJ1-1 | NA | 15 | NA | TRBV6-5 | TGTGCCAGCAGTCGTGCGGGGGGTGGGAACACTGAAGCTTTCTTT | CASSRAGGGNTEAFF
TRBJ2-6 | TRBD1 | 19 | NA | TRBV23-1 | TGCGCCAGCAGTCAGAAACCGGGGACAGCCTTCTCTGGGGCCAACGTCCTGACTTTC | CASSQKPGTAFSGANVLTF
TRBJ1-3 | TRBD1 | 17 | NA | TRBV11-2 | TGTGCCAGCAGCTCTTGGGACAGGGGAGGGTCCGGAAACACCATATATTTT | CASSSWDRGGSGNTIYF
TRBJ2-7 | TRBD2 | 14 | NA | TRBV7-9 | TGTGCCAGCAGCGCTAGCGGGGGTTCCTACGAGCAGTACTTC | CASSASGGSYEQYF
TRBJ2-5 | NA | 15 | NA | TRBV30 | TGTGCCTGGAGTCTGGGGGGAGCCCCCCAAGAGACCCAGTACTTC | CAWSLGGAPQETQYF
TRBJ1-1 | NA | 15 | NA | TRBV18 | TGTGCCAGCTCACCCCTGGACATAGGGTACACTGAAGCTTTCTTT | CASSPLDIGYTEAFF
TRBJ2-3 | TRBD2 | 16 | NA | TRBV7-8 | TGTGCCAGCAGCTTCCCTGGGCTAGCGGGAGTAGATACGCAGTATTTT | CASSFPGLAGVDTQYF
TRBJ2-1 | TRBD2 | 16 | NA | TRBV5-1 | TGCGCCAGCAGCGATCTAGCGGGAAGCTCCTACAATGAGCAGTTCTTC | CASSDLAGSSYNEQFF
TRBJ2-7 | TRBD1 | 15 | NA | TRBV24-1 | TGTGCCACCAGACATGGACAGGGCCCGAAATACGAGCAGTACTTC | CATRHGQGPKYEQYF
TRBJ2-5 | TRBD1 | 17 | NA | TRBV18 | TGTGCCAGCTCACCCCCTAGCCGGGACAGGGGGCAAGAGACCCAGTACTTC | CASSPPSRDRGQETQYF
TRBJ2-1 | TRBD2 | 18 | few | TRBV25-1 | TGTGCCAGCAGTGAATCCCCCGGGGGGGGAAAGGAATCCAATGAGCAGTTCTTC | CASSESPGGGKESNEQFF
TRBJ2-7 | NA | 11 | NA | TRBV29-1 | TGCAGCACCACAGACTCCTACGAGCAGTACTTC | CSTTDSYEQYF
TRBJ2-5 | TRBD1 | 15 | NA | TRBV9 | TGTGCCAGCAGCTCTCGGACAGGAGACCAAGAGACCCAGTACTTC | CASSSRTGDQETQYF
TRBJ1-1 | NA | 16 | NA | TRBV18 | TGTGCCAGCTCACCAGGGTTAATACAGGGTAGCGCTGAAGCTTTCTTT | CASSPGLIQGSAEAFF
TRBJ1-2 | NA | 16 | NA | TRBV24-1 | TGTGCCACCAGTGATTGGGAGCACAGGGCTGACTATGGCTACACCTTC | CATSDWEHRADYGYTF
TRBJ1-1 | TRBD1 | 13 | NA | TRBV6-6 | TGTGCCAGCAGAAAAACAGGGGGCTTGGAAGCTTTCTTT | CASRKTGGLEAFF
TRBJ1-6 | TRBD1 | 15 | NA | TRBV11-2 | TGTGCCAGCAGCTTAGTGTTGGGACAGTATTCACCCCTCCACTTT | CASSLVLGQYSPLHF
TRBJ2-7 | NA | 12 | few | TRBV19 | TGTGCCAGTAGTATAGCGGAAGGGCGGCAGTACTTC | CASSIAEGRQYF
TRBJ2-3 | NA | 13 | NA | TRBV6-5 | TGTGCCAGCCTTCCTTCAACAGGGGATACGCAGTATTTT | CASLPSTGDTQYF
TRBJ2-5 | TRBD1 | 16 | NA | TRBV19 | TGTGCCAGTAGTATAGGTCGGGACAGGGTAGGAGAGACCCAGTACTTC | CASSIGRDRVGETQYF
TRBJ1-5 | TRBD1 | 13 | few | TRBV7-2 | TGTGCCAGCAGCCTACAGGGGAGGCAGCCCCAGCATTTT | CASSLQGRQPQHF
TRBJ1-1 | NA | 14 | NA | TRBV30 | TGTGCCTGGAGTGTAAGAGCCGTTAGCGCTGAAGCTTTCTTT | CAWSVRAVSAEAFF
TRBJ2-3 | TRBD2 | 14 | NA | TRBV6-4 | TGTGCCAGCAGCTTGGGGACTAGAAGTGATACGCAGTATTTT | CASSLGTRSDTQYF
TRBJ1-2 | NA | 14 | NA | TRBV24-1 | TGTGCCACCAGTGATACTCGGACGGACTATGGCTACACCTTC | CATSDTRTDYGYTF
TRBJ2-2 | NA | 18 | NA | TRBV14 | TGTGCCAGCAGCCCCCTCTCTTCCTTTAGCGCTAACACCGGGGAGCTGTTTTTT | CASSPLSSFSANTGELFF
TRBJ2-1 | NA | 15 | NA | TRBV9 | TGTGCCAGCAGCCTCGGCCCCACAAACGGCAATGAGCAGTTCTTC | CASSLGPTNGNEQFF
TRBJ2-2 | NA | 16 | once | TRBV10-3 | TGTGCCATCAGCAGTACCCGGACAGAGAACACCGGGGAGCTGTTTTTT | CAISSTRTENTGELFF
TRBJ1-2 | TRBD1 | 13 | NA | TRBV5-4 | TGTGCCAGCAGTTCTGACAGGGGCTATGGCTACACCTTC | CASSSDRGYGYTF
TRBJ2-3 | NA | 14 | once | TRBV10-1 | TGCGCCAGCAGCGAGTGGACGGGAACAGATACGCAGTATTTT | CASSEWTGTDTQYF
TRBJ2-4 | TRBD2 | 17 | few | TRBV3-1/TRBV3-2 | TGTGCCAGCAGCCAAACGGCGGGGGGGCCTGCCAAAAACATTCAGTACTTC | CASSQTAGGPAKNIQYF
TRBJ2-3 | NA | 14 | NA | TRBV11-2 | TGTGCCAGCAGCCCTTTTTCTTGGTCCGATACGCAGTATTTT | CASSPFSWSDTQYF
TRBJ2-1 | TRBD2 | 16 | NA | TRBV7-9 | TGTGCCAGCAGCTTAGTCGGGGCTAGCGGGAGTCGGGGAGAGTTCTTC | CASSLVGASGSRGEFF
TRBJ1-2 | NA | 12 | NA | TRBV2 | TGTGCCAGCAGGGGGGATAACTATGGCTACACCTTC | CASRGDNYGYTF
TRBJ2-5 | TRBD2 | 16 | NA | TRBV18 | TGTGCCAGCTCACCGCGGGGACTAGCAATGGGGGAGACCCAGTACTTC | CASSPRGLAMGETQYF
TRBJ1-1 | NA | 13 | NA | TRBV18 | TGTGCCAGCTCACCATTGACGAACACTGAAGCTTTCTTT | CASSPLTNTEAFF
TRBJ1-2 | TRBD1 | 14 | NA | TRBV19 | TGTGCCAGTAAGCAGGACAGGGTTTTTTTGGGCTACACCTTC | CASKQDRVFLGYTF
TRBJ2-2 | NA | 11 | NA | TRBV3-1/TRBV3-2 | TGTGCCAGCACCGGGACCGGGGAGCTGTTTTTT | CASTGTGELFF
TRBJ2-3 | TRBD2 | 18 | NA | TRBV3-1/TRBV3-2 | TGTGCCAGCAGCCAAATTCGGACTAGCCTCCTTAGCACAGATACGCAGTATTTT | CASSQIRTSLLSTDTQYF
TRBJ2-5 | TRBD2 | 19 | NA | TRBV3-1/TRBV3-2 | TGTGCCAGCAGCCAAGATATCGGCGGGGGGCCTCAGAGACAAGAGACCCAGTACTTC | CASSQDIGGGPQRQETQYF
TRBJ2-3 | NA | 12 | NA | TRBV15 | TGTGCCACCAGCAGAGACACAGATACGCAGTATTTT | CATSRDTDTQYF